The clone carrying this T cell receptor (beta chain) turned up a few times. The junction departs from germline at one end; a sequencing error may be responsible. These data originate in a study of shared clonotypes between healthy human individuals. Caucasian adults residing in Nashville, Tennessee made up all the donors. CD45RA+ naive and CD45RA-negative memory subsets were separated from CD4+ cells. This CDR3 is built from 11 residues. Germline CDR1 GTSNPN, CDR2 SVGIG (reference sequence). Splitting of each subset's genomic DNA was done evenly across several immunoSEQ plates. The assay was immunoSEQ multiplex PCR, and TCRdb's table has in-frame clones only and misses some. The sample carries 2,500,000 or so clones, around 94% recorded once.

The sample consisted of naive CD4+ T cells sorted from blood. Stated subset: CD45RA+ positively selected. The chain joins TRBV30 to TRBJ1-2; 7 bases match TRBD1. The TCR was taken from a man younger than 30 in good health. The CDR3 sequence: CAWSVNRGLLF. Here the CDR3 DNA reads TGTGCCTGGAGTGTAAACAGGGGCCTTCTCTTC.